This TCR beta chain is drawn from a study of shared clonotypes between healthy human individuals. On the study more broadly: Plates per donor: three CD4 naive, three CD4 memory, two CD8 naive, one CD8 memory.

The CDR3 length is 16 residues. Germline-derived CDR1 and CDR2 are SGDLS and YYNGEE. V was cut by 1 base and J by 1 base, with 11 bases left in between. Only CD45RO-negative cells positively selected for CCR7 counted as naive CD8 cells, so terminally differentiated effector memory CD45RA+ cells were excluded. The healthy adult donors were HIV-negative and reported no recent acute infections or vaccinations. Study-level points and caveats: The four-donor shared clonotypes exceeded non-shared clonotypes in generation probability, with non-shared ones scoring lower. Sequencing depth was expected to influence donor clonotype sharing.

The assay was immunoSEQ multiplex PCR, and TCRdb's table has in-frame clones only and misses some. Among around 1.9 million clones listed, just over 90% were seen once. About this clone itself: Its specificity is not known.

This TCR derives from a man aged 18 to 35 in good health. Some clones in this sample may be carry-over from other donors' samples. Sequencing was carried out using naive CD8+ T cells from PBMCs. The genes are TRBV9 and TRBJ2-2; D may be TRBD2 (6 bases). The CDR3 loop is CASSVRDSGNTGELFF. As DNA, the CDR3 is TGTGCCAGCAGCGTAAGGGATAGCGGGAACACCGGGGAGCTGTTTTTT.